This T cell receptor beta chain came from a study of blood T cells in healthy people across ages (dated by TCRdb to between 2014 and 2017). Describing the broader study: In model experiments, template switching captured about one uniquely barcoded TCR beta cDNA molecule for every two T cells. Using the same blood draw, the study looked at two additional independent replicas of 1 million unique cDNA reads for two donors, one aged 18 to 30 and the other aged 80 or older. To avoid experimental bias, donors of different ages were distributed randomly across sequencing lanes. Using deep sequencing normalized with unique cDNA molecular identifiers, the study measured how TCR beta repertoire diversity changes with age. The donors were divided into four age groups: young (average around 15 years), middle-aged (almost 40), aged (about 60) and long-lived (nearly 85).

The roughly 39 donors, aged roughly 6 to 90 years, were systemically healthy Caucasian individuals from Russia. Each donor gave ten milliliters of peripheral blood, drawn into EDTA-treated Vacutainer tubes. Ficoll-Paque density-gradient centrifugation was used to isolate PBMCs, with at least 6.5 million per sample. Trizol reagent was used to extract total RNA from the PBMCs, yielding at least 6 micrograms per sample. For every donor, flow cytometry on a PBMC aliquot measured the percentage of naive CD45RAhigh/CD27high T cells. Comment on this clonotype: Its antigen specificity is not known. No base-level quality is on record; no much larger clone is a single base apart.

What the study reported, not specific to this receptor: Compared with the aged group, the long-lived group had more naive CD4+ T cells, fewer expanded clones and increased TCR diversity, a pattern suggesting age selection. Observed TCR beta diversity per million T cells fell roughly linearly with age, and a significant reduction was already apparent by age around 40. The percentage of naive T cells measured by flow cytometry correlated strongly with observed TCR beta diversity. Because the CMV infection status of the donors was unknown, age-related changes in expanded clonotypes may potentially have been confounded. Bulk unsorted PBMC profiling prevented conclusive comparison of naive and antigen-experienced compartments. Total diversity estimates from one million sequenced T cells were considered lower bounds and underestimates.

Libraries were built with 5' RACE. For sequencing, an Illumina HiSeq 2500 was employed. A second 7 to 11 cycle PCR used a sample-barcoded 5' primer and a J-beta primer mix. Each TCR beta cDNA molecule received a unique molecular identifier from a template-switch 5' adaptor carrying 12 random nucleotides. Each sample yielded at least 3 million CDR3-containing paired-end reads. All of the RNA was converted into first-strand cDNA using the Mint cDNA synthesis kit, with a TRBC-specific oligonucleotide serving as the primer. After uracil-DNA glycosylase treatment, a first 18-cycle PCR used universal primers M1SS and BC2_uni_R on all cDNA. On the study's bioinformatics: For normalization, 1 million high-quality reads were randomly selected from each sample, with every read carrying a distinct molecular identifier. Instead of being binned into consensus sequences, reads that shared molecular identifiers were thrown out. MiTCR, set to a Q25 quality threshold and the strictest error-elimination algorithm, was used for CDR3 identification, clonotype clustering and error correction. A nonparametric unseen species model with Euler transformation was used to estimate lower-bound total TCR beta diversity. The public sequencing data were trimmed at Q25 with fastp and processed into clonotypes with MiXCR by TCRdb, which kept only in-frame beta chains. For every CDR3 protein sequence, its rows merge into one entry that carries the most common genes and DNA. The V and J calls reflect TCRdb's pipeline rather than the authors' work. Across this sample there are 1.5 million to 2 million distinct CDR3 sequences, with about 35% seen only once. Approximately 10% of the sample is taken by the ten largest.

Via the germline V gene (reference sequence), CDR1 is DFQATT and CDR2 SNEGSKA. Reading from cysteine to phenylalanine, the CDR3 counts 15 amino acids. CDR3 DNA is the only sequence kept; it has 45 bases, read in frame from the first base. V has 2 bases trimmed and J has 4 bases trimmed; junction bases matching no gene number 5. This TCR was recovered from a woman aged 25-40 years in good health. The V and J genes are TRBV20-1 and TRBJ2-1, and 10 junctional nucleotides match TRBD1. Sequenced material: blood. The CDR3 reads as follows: CSARTGTGDYNEQFF. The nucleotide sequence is TGCAGTGCTAGAACCGGGACAGGGGATTACAATGAGCAGTTCTTC.